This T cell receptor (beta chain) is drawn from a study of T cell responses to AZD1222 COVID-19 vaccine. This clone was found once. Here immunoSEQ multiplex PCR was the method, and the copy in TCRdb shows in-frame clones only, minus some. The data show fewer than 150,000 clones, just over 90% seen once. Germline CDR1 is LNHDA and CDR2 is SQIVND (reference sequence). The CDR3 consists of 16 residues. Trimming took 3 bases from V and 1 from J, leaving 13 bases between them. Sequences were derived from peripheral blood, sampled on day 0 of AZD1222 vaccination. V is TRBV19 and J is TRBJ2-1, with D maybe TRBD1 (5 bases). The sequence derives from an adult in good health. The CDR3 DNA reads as TGTGCCAGTAGTATGGTTGGCAGGGCATCCTACAATGAGCAGTTCTTC. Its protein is CASSMVGRASYNEQFF.